The rows below give T cell receptor beta chains drawn from one sample of a study of graft-versus-host responses after intestinal transplantation. The method was immunoSEQ multiplex PCR; TCRdb's version includes in-frame clones alone and lacks a portion of them. The sample shows more than 55,000 clones, 70% to 90% of them seen only once. The specimen was PBMCs, collected 26 days after transplant. These receptors all come from a human patient who received an intestinal transplant, so some T cells may come from the graft donor. CDR3s leave out the opening cysteine and the closing phenylalanine or tryptophan. Each record gives: clone size, V gene, CDR3 protein. Clone size appears in some rows only: once, few, many, or a class for an expanded clone.

>-|TRBV2
ASRGLAGGSYEQY
>-|TRBV6-6
ASSYSTDSYNEQF
>-|TRBV5-6
ASSWSETGPSPLH
>-|TRBV5-1
ASSSKGGNTEAF
>-|TRBV7-2
ASSLTSGGPYEQY
>-|TRBV15
ATSRDRDAGNTIY
>-|TRBV27
ATSLTGGTGGSYGYT
>-|TRBV19
ASSSRRGQPQH
>-|TRBV10-2
ASSEGIGGPDTQY
>-|TRBV9
ASSVVSTDTQY
>-|TRBV28
ASSPTPYKGGNQPQH
>few|TRBV28
ASRPTDISYNEQF
>-|TRBV7-3
ASSFGTGNEQY
>-|TRBV4-3
ASSQLMGSGTDTQY
>-|TRBV25-1
ASSPGVSTEAF
>-|TRBV7-2
ASSSVVRDIQY
>-|TRBV28
ASSLSGEGEKLF
>once|TRBV9
ASSVGDTSLYGANVLT
>once|TRBV6-4
ASSEGSGSYNEQF
>once|TRBV28
ASSFSTVNEQF
>once|TRBV29-1
SVEGTGGSYT
>-|TRBV27
ASALRTGPNTEAF
>-|TRBV30
AWSSSYNEQF
>-|TRBV6-5
ASRGGTGGKAEAF
>-|TRBV15
ATSRTGNTEAF
>-|TRBV6-1
ASSDIQGAGVADTQY
>-|TRBV5-1
ASSLAGTLGNTIY
>few|TRBV28
ASSNWTGNTQPQH
>-|TRBV15
ATSRGEGDSNQPQH
>-|TRBV11-1
ASSLVATSGTDTQY
>-|TRBV9
ASSFPREGAPETQY
>-|TRBV2
ASSVYRGHYEQY
>-|TRBV7-9
ASSSGDRANTGELF
>once|TRBV7-8
ASSLTGSNTGELF
>-|TRBV6-5
ASAMSSGPGWEQF
>-|TRBV28
ASSLRGGFEAF